Below, one TCR beta chain is given with its context. This specimen belongs to a study of blood T cell repertoires in COVID-19. Study background: COVID-19 samples collected from the United States, Italy and Spain covered acute and convalescent phases. The cDNA or gDNA used as material had been derived from T cells, B-cell-depleted T cells, or PBMCs.

Germline V lookup: CDR1 LNHDA, CDR2 SQIVND (reference sequence). Between the trimmed V and J ends, which lost 5 bases and 10 bases, there was a span of 12 bases. The CDR3 totals 12 residues. Authors' data handling: Amplification of reference gene primers provided the estimated nucleated cell counts. Only in-frame clones appear in the TCRdb table, and some are missing; sequencing was by immunoSEQ multiplex PCR. Clone size and V and J calls were adopted from that table, with D and trimming inferred from the DNA. The data contain about 130,000 clones, about four fifths of them seen just once; the ten biggest clones take up around 15%.

The receptor's source is a woman in her 50s with acute or convalescent COVID-19. V is TRBV19 and J is TRBJ2-4; perhaps TRBD1 as D (5 bases). The sequenced sample consisted of peripheral blood. In nucleotides, the CDR3 is TGTGCCAGTAGTGCTACAAGGGGAATTCAGTACTTC. Its protein product is CASSATRGIQYF.